This paragraph covers one TCR beta chain sequence. The antigen is undetermined. Produced via immunoSEQ multiplex PCR; TCRdb's table is partial and in-frame only. The sample lists about 200,000 clones, approximately 87% occurring once. The CDR3 totals 14 residues. Trimming left V 3 bases short and J 8 bases short, with 14 bases between. Germline CDR1 reads SGHRS; CDR2 reads YFSETQ. This sample is part of a study of cytomegalovirus exposure and HLA in healthy donors. Study-wide findings and caveats: In the 90 to 150 validation repertoires, approximately 94% of cluster scores exceeded 0, per a later analysis.

The specimen was PBMCs. The sequence derives from a woman aged 18-29 years in good health and CMV-seronegative. The J gene is TRBJ1-4, the V gene TRBV5-1; D remains unclear. The DNA for the CDR3 is TGCGCCAGCAGCTCGGGTCTGCCCCAGGAAAAACTGTTTTTT. It encodes CASSSGLPQEKLFF.